The present T cell receptor (beta chain) was sequenced within a study of CXCR3-negative and CXCR3-positive naive CD8 T cells. 5' RACE that incorporated UMI labels was used to prepare the TRB cDNA libraries. TCRdb re-called the 5' RACE reads, yielding one record per CDR3 amino acid sequence without DNA. The sample data list some 50,000 distinct CDR3 sequences. Germline lookup yields CDR1 SGHTA and CDR2 FQGNSA. The CDR3 contains 16 residues. This chain uses TRBV7-2 with TRBJ2-5; there is no DNA to check the TCRdb D call of TRBD1. Sequenced input: naive CXCR3- CD8+ T cells from blood. The subset: CD45RO-CCR7+CD27+CD95- naive CD8+ T cells lacking CXCR3 (TNR3-). The TCR comes from a human donor in good health. Some clones in this sample may be carry-over from other donors' samples. CDR3 amino acids: CASSLGWGARQETQYF.